This T cell receptor (beta chain) is from a study of cytomegalovirus exposure and HLA in healthy donors. This CDR3 comprises 15 residues. In germline, CDR1 is MNHEY, CDR2 SMNVEV (reference sequence). The V and J ends lost 0 bases and 1 base respectively, with 9 bases between them. Researchers ran the PCR with 60 Vbeta and 13 Jbeta primers. This table comes from immunoSEQ multiplex PCR, and its TCRdb copy is limited to in-frame clones, with some not included. The table records under 150,000 clones, 80% to 90% of them present only once. The sample comprised PBMCs. The chain combines TRBV27 with TRBJ1-1, with D tentatively TRBD1 (6 bases). This receptor was identified in a woman in her thirties or forties in good health and CMV-seropositive. CDR3 amino acids: CASSLSGGANTEAFF. The CDR3 DNA is TGTGCCAGCAGTTTATCCGGGGGGGCGAACACTGAAGCTTTCTTT.